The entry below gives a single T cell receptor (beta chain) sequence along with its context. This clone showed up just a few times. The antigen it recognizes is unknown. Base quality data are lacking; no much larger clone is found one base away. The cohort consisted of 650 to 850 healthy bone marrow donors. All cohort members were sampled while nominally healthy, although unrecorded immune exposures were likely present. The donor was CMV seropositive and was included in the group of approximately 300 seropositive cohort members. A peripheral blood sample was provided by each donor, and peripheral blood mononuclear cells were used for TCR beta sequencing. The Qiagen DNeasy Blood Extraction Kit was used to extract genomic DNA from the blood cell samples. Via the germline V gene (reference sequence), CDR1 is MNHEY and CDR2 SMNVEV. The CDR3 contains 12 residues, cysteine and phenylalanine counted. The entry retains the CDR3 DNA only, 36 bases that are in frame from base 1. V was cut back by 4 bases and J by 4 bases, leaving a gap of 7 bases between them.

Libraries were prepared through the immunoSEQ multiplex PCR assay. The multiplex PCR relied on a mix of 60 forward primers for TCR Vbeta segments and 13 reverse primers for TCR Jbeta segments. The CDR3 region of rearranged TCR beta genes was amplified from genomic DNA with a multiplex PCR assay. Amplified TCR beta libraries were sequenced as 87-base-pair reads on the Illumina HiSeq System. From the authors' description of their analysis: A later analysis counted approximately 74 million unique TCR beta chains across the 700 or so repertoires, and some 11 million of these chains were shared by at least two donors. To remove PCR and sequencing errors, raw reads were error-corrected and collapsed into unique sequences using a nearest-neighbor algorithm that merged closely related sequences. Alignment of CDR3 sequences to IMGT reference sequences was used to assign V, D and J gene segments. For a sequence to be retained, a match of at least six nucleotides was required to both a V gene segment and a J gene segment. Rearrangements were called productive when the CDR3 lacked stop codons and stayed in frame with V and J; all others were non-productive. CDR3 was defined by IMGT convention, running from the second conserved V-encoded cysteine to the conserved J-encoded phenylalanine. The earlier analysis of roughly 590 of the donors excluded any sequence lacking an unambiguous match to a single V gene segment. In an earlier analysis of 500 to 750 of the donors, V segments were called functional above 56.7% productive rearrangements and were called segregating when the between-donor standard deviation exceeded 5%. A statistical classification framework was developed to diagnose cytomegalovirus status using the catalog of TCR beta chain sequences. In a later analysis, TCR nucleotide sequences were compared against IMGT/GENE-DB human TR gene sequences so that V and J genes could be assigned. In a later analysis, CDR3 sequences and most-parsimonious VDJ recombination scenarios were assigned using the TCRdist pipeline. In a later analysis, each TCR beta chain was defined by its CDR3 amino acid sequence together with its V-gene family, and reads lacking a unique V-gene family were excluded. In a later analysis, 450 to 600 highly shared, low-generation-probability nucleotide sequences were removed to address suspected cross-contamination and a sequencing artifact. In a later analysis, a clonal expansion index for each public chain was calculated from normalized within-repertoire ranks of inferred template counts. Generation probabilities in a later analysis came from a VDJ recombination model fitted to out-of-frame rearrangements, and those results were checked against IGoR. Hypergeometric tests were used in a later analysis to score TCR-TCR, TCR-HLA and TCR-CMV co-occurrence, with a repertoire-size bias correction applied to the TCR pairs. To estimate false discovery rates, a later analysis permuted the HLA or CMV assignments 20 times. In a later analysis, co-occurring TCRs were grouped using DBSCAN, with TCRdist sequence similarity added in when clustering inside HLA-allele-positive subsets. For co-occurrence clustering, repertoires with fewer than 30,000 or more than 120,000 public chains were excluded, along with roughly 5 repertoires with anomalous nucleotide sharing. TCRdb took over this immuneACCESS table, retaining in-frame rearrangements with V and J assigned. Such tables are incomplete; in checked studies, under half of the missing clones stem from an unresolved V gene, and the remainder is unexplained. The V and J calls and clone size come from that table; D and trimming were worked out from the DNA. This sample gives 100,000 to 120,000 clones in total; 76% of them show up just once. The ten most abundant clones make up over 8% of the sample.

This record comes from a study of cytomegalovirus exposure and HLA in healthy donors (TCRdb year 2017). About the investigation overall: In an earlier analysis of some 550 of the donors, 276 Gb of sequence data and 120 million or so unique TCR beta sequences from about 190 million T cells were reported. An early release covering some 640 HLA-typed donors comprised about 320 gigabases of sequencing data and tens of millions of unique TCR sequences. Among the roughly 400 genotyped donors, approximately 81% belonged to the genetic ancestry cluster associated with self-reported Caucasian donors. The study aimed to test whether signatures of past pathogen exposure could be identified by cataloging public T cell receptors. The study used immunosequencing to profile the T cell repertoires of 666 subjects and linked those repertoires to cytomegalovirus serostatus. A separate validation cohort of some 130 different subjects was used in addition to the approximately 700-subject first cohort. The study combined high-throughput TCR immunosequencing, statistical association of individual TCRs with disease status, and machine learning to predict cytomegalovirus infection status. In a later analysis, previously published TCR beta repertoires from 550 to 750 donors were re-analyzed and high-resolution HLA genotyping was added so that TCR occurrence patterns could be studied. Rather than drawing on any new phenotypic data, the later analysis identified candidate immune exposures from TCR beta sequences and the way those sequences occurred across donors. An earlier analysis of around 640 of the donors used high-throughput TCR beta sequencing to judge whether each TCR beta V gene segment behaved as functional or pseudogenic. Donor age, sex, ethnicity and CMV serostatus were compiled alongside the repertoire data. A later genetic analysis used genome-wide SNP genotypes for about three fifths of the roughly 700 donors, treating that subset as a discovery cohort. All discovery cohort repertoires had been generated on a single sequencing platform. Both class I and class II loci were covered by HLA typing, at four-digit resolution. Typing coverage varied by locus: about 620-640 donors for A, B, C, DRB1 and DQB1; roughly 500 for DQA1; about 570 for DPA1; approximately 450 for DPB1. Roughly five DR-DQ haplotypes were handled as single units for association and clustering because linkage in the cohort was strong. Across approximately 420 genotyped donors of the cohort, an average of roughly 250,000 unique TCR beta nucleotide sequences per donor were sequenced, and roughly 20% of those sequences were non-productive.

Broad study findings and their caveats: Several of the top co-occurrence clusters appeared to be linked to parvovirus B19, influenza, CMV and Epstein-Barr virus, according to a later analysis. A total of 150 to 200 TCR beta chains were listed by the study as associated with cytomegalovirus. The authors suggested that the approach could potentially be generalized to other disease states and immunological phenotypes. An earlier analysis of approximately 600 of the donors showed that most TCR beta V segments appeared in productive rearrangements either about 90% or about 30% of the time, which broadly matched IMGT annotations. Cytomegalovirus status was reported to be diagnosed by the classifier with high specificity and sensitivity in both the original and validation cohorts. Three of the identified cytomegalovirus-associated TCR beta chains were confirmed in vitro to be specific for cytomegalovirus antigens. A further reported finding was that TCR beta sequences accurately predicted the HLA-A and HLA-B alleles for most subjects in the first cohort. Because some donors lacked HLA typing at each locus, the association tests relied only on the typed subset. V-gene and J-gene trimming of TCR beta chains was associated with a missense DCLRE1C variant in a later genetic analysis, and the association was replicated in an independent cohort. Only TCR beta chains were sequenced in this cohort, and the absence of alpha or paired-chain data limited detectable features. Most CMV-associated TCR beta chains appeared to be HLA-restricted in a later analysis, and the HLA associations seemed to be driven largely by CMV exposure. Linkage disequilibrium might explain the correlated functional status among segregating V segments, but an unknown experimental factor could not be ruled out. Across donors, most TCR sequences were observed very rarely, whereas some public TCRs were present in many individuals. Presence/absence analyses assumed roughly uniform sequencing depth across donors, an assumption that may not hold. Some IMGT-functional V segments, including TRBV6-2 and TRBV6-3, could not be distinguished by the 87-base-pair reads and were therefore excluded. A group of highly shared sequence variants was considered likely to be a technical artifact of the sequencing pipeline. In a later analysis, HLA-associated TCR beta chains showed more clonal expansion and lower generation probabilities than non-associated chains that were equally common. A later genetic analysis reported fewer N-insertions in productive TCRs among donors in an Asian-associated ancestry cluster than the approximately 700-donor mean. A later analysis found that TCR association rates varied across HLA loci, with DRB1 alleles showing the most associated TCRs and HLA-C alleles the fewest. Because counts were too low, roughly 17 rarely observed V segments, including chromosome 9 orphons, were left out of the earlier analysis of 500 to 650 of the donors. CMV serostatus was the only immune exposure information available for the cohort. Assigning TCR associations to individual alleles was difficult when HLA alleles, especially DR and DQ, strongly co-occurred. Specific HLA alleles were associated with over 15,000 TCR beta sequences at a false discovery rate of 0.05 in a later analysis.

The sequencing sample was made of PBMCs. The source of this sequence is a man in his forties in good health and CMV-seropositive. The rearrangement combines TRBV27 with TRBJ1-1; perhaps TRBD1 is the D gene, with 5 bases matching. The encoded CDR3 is CASSYTGTEAFF. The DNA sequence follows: TGTGCCAGCAGTTACACAGGCACTGAAGCTTTCTTT.